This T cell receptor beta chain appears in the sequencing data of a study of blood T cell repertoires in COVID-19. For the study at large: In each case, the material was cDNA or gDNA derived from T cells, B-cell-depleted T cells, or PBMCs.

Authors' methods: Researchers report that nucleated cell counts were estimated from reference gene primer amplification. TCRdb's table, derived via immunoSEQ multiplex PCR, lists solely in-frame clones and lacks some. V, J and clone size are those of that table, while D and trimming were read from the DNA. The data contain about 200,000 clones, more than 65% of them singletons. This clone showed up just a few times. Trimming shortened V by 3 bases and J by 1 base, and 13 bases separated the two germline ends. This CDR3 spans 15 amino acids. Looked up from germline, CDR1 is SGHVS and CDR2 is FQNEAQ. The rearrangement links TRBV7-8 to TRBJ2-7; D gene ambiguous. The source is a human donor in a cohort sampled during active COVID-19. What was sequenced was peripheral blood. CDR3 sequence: CASSLIGQISYEQYF. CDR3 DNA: TGTGCCAGCAGCTTGATTGGGCAGATTTCCTACGAGCAGTACTTC.